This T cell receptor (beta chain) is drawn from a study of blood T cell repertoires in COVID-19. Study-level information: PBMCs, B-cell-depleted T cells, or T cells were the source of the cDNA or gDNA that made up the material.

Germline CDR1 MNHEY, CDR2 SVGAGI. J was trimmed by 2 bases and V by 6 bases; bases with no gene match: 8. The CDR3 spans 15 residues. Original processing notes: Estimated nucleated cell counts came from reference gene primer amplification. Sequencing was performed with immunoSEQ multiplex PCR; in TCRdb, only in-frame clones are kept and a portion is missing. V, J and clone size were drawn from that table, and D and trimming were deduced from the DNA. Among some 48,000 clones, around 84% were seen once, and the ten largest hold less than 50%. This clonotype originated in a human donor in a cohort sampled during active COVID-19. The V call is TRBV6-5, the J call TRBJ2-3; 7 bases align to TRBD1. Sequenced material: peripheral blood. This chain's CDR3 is CASSNQGVATDTQYF. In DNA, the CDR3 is TGTGCCAGCAGCAACCAGGGGGTGGCCACAGATACGCAGTATTTT.